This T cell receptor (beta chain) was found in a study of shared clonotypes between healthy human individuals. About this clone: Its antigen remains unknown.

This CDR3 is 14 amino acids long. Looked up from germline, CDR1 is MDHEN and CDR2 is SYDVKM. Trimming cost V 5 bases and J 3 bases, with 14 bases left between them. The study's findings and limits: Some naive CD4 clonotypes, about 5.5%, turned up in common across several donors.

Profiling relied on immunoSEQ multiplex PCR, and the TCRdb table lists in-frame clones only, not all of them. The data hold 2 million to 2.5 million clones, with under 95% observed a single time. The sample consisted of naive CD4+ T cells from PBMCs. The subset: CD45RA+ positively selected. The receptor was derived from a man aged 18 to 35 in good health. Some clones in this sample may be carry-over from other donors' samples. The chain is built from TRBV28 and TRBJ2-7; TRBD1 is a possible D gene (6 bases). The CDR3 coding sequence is TGTGCCAGCAGTGCCCCGGGACAACACTACGAGCAGTACTTC. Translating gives CASSAPGQHYEQYF.